This T cell receptor (beta chain) was identified during a study of human T cells and chemical hapten exposure. TCRdb reanalysed the RACE reads using MiXCR and keeps one entry per CDR3 protein. The repertoire consists of 300,000 to 350,000 distinct CDR3 sequences, with around 7% occurring once and the leading ten covering 7.5% to 9%. V was shortened by 7 bases and J by 0 bases, with 15 bases between the two germline ends. The CDR3 has 15 residues. Described time point: patch test 1, 2 weeks after DPC sensitization. Noted treatment: therapeutic diphenylcyclopropenone sensitization with weekly scalp DPC. Donors were 18 to 70-year-old alopecia patients suitable for DPC. This clonotype was observed a handful of times.

This TCR was recovered from a woman aged 18-30 years with alopecia areata. Some clones in this sample may be carry-over from other donors' samples. The chain joins TRBV12-3 or TRBV12-4 to TRBJ1-1; unclear D gene. The material was whole blood, obtained in connection with sensitization to the hapten diphenylcyclopropenone (DPC). CDR3 bases: TGTGCCAGCACCTTATTTGGGTCACTGAACACTGAAGCTTTCTTT. Its protein product is CASTLFGSLNTEAFF.